This T cell receptor (beta chain) was identified during a study of PD-L1 blockade in urothelial cancer. Synthetic TCR analog templates were spiked into all PCRs individually. This table comes from immunoSEQ multiplex PCR, and its TCRdb copy is limited to in-frame clones, with some not included. The profile shows 20,000 to 25,000 clones, 84% of them singletons. The CDR3 spans 12 residues. The V gene's germline CDR1 is ENHRY and CDR2 SYGVKD. The V end was cut by 10 bases, the J end by 1 base, with 7 bases between. The sequences come from PBMCs, collected around atezolizumab (anti-PD-L1) treatment. The genes are TRBV10-3 and TRBJ2-2, with TRBD1 as a possible D gene (5 bases). This sequence originates from a man in his 70s with urothelial cancer. CDR3 loop: CATGQNTGELFF. The CDR3 DNA follows: TGTGCCACTGGACAGAACACCGGGGAGCTGTTTTTT.